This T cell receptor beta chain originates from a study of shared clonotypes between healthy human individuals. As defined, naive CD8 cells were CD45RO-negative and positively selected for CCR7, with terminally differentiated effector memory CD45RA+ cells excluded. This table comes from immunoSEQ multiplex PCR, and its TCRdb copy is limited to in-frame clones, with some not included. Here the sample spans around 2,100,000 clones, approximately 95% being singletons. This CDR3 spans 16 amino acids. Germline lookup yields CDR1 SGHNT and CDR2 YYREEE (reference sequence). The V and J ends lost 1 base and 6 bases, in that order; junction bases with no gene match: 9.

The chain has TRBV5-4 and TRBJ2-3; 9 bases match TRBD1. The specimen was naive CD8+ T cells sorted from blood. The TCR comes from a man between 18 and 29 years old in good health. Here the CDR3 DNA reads TGTGCCAGCAGCTTGTATCCGGGACAGGGAGGGGATACGCAGTATTTT. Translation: CASSLYPGQGGDTQYF. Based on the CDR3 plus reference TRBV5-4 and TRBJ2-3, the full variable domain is ETGVTQSPTHLIKTRGQQVTLRCSSQSGHNTVSWYQQALGQGPQFIFQYYREEENGRGNFPPRFSGLQFPNYSSELNVNALELDDSALYLCASSLYPGQGGDTQYFGPGTRLTVL.